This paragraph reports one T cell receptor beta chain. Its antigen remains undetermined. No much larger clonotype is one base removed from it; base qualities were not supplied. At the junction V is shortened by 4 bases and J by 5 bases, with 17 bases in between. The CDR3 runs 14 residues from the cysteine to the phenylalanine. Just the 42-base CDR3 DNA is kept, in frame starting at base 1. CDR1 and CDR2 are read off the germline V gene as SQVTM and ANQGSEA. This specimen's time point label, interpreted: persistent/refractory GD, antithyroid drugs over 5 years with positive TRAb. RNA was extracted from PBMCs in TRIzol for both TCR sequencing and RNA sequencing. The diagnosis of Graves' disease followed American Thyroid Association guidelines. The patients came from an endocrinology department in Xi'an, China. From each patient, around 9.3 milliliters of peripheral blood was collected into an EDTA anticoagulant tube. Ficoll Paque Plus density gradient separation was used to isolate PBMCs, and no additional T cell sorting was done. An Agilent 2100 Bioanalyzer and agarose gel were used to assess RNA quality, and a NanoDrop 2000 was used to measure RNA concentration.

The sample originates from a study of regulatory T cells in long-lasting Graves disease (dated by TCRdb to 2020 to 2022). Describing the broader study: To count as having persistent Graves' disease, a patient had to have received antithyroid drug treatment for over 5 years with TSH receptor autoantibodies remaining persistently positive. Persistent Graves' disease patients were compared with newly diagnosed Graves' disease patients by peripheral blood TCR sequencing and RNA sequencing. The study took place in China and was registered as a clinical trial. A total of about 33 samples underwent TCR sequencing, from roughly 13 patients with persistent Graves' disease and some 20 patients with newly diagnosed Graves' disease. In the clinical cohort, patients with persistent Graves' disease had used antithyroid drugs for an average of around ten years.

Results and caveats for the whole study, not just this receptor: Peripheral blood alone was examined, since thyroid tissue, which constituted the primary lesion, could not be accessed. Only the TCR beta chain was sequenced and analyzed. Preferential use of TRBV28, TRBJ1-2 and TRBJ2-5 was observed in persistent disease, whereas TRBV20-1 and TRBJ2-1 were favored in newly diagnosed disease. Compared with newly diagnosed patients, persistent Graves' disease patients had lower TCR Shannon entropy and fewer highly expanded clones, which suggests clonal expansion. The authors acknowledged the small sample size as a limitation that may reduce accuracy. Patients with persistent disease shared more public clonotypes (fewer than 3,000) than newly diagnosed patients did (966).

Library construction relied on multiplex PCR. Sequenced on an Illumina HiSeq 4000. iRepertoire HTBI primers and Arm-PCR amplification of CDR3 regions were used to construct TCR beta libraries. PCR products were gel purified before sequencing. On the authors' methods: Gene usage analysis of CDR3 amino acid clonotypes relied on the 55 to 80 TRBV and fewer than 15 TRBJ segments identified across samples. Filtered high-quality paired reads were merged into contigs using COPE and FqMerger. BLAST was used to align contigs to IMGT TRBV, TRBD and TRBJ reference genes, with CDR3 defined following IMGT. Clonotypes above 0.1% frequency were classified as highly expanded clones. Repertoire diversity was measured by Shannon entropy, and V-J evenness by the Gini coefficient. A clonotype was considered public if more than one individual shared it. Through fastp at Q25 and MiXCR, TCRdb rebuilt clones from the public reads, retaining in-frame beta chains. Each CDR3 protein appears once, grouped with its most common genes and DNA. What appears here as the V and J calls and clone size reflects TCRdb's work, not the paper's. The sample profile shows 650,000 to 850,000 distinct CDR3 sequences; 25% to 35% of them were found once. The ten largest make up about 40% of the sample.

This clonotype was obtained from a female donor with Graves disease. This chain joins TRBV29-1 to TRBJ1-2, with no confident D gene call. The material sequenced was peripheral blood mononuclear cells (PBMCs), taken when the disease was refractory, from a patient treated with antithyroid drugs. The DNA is TGCAGCGTTGTCCCCGCGGGTTCAGTTTATGGCTACACCTTC. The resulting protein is CSVVPAGSVYGYTF.